This paragraph covers one T cell receptor beta chain sequence. Its antigen specificity is not known. There are no base qualities to consult, and no much larger clone falls within one base. CDR1 and CDR2, per the germline V gene, are SGHRS and YFSETQ. The trim is 5 bases for V and 1 base for J, with a gap of 9 bases between the germline ends. From the cysteine up to the phenylalanine, the CDR3 has a length of 14 residues. Of the read, only the CDR3 DNA is kept; its 42 bases are in frame from base 1. To sequence the TCRbeta CDR3 region, genomic DNA was isolated from the sorted cells. TCRbeta CDR3 regions were sequenced using the immunoSEQ Assay. Drawn from immuneACCESS, this table holds only the in-frame rearrangements with V and J called that TCRdb kept. Clones are partly lost; checked studies trace under half to an unresolved V gene and leave the rest unexplained. Present in this sample are 94,000 or so clones, 70% to 85% of which were seen just once. Around 5.5% of the sample rests with the top ten.

The sample originates from a study of OX40 agonist ivuxolimab in advanced cancers. Some background on the complete study: The costimulatory receptor OX40 (CD134) was targeted by ivuxolimab, a fully human IgG2 agonistic monoclonal antibody. Intravenous ivuxolimab was administered to patients every 2 weeks at six dose levels: 0.01, 0.1, 0.3, 1.5, 3 and 10 mg/kg. Prior anti-PD-1, anti-PD-L1 or anti-CTLA-4 therapy was permitted, and less than 45% of dose-escalation patients had received checkpoint inhibitors. Partial responses were achieved by three dose-escalation patients, of whom one had hepatocellular carcinoma and two had cutaneous melanoma. The paper covers the monotherapy dose-escalation part of the phase I ivuxolimab trial, which included N ≈ 50 patients. Peripheral TCRbeta sequencing was intended to test whether TCR sequence diversity was altered and clonal T-cell expansion was caused by ivuxolimab. In the dose-escalation cohort, roughly 80% of patients were male, and the mean age was approximately 60 years, with a range of roughly 20 to 80. Of the 50 to 55 patients in dose escalation, 19 had hepatocellular carcinoma, about 15 had melanoma, 9 had renal cell carcinoma and 9 had head and neck cancer. What the authors observed across the whole study: At doses of 0.1 to 3.0 mg/kg, clonal expansion of both CD4+ and CD8+ T cells in blood was seen between baseline and week 6. Which antigens the clonally expanded peripheral T cells were specific for was not determined. In partial responders in the 0.1-3.0 mg/kg groups, normalized peripheral clonal expansion was found to be among the lowest, especially among CD8+ T cells. After ivuxolimab, expanded clones were on average more numerous among CD8+ T cells than among CD4+ T cells. Low levels of normalized T-cell clonal expansion were also shown by some nonresponding patients.

The trial excluded patients who had a history of autoimmune disease or were on systemic immunosuppression. In every dose cohort, peripheral blood was drawn for TCR sequencing at baseline, cycle 4 day 1, and cycle 7 day 1. The samples were drawn from a first-in-human, open-label, multicenter phase I dose-escalation trial of ivuxolimab. Adults with locally advanced or metastatic melanoma, renal cell, hepatocellular, or head and neck squamous cell carcinoma were enrolled in the trial. Before TCR sequencing, CD4+ T cells and CD8+ T cells were sorted from peripheral blood as separate populations. The material was CD4+ or CD8+ T cells sorted from blood, obtained in a trial of the OX40 agonist ivuxolimab. This TCR came from an adult with an advanced solid tumor such as melanoma, head and neck, liver or kidney cancer. The chain uses TRBV5-1 and TRBJ2-2; the D gene is possibly TRBD1 or TRBD2, each agreeing over 5 bases. The CDR3 has the sequence CASRSGRNTGELFF. The DNA sequence reads TGCGCCAGCAGGTCGGGACGGAACACCGGGGAGCTGTTTTTT.